The 28 T cell receptor beta chains given below trace back to one sample, sequenced in a study of T cell changes during pregnancy in multiple sclerosis. This table comes from immunoSEQ multiplex PCR, and its TCRdb copy is limited to in-frame clones, with some not included. The sample comprises 40,000 to 55,000 clones, over 75% of which are singletons, and roughly 8% rests with the top ten. Specimen: CD8+ T cells from peripheral blood mononuclear cells, collected in the second trimester of pregnancy. All receptors come from a female donor with multiple sclerosis, enrolled in a pregnancy study.

V gene TRBV4-1 combines with J gene TRBJ1-2, with D tentatively TRBD1 (6 bases). V dropped 3 bases and J dropped 0 bases, with 17 bases sitting between them. Germline lookup yields CDR1 MGHRA and CDR2 YSYEKL. The length of the CDR3 is 17 residues. CDR3 DNA sequence: TGCGCCAGCAGCCATCCTCGAGATGGACAGCCTAACTATGGCTACACCTTC. Protein product: CASSHPRDGQPNYGYTF.

CDR3 residues: CASSSRGGSGNEQFF. The CDR3 DNA is TGTGCCAGCAGCTCCCGAGGAGGTAGCGGTAATGAGCAGTTCTTC. This rearrangement joins TRBV9 to TRBJ2-1, with D perhaps matching TRBD2 (6 bases). Per the germline V gene, CDR1 is SGDLS and CDR2 is YYNGEE. There are 15 residues in the CDR3. The ends were cut back, 4 bases at V and 7 bases at J, with 18 bases in the middle.

This clone was counted a few times. This rearrangement joins TRBV11-1 to TRBJ1-1; D remains unclear. Germline assignment: CDR1 SGHAT and CDR2 FQDESV (reference sequence). The germline V and J ends were trimmed by 3 bases and 3 bases, with 8 bases remaining between them. The CDR3 loop spans 13 amino acids. The CDR3 here is CASSFGRDTEAFF. CDR3 in DNA: TGTGCCAGCAGCTTTGGTCGGGACACTGAAGCTTTCTTT.

The genes are TRBV7-9 and TRBJ2-1; 8 bases are a match to TRBD2. V gave up 0 bases and J gave up 8 bases; unmatched junction bases: 12. The CDR3 has 17 amino acids. Germline-derived CDR1 and CDR2 are SEHNR and FQNEAQ (reference sequence). CDR3 protein: CASSLALTSEAPDEQFF. CDR3 DNA sequence: TGTGCCAGCAGCTTAGCCTTGACTAGCGAAGCCCCGGATGAGCAGTTCTTC.

This clone was counted only a few times. The CDR3 loop is CASSAPSLAGEYNEQFF. In DNA form, the CDR3 reads TGTGCCAGCAGCGCACCCTCACTAGCGGGGGAGTACAATGAGCAGTTCTTC. The genes are TRBV9 and TRBJ2-1; 11 nucleotides line up with TRBD2. V was clipped by 3 bases and J by 4 bases; unmatched bases: 9. Per germline, CDR1 SGDLS and CDR2 YYNGEE. This CDR3 region has 17 residues.

This chain links TRBV18 with TRBJ2-5; TRBD1 aligns across 10 bases. J gave up 5 bases and V 2 bases, and 5 bases lay outside the gene matches. Germline values: CDR1 KGHSH, CDR2 LQKENI. This CDR3 region has 15 residues. In DNA, the CDR3 is TGTGCCAGCTCACCAACTGGGACAGGGGTTGAGACCCAGTACTTC. It encodes CASSPTGTGVETQYF.

The chain has TRBV7-8 and TRBJ2-3; a weak D match, TRBD1 (6 bases). Germline V lookup: CDR1 SGHVS, CDR2 FQNEAQ. CDR3 size: 15 residues. V gave up 5 bases and J gave up 2 bases, with 14 bases separating them. CDR3 nucleotide sequence: TGTGCCAGCAGCACACAGGGTGTACCCACAGATACGCAGTATTTT. This gives the protein CASSTQGVPTDTQYF.

This clone was observed a few times. The junction does not match germline at one end; this may be a read error. The genes are TRBV28 and TRBJ2-2, with TRBD2 matching over 10 bases. The CDR3 extends over 15 amino acids. Germline CDR1 and CDR2: MDHEN and SYDVKM. This chain's CDR3 is CASTTSGASTGELFF. CDR3 coding DNA: TGTGCTAGCACAACTAGCGGGGCGTCCACCGGGGAGCTGTTTTTT.

This sequence joins TRBV9 and TRBJ1-1; weak D call: TRBD1 (6 bases). This CDR3 is built from 15 residues. Trimming removed 4 bases from V and 1 base from J, with 14 bases in between. Looked up from germline, CDR1 is SGDLS and CDR2 is YYNGEE. CDR3: CASSRGGRGNTEAFF. CDR3 sequence (DNA): TGTGCCAGCAGCCGGGGTGGCAGGGGGAACACTGAAGCTTTCTTT.

V and J are TRBV9 and TRBJ1-2, with D unclear. Germline CDR1 and CDR2: SGDLS and YYNGEE. V shed 6 bases and J shed 7 bases, with 10 bases lying between them. This CDR3 is 11 amino acids long. CDR3 amino acids: CASMSGGGYTF. CDR3 in DNA: TGTGCCAGCATGTCCGGTGGTGGCTACACCTTC.

The V call is TRBV2, the J call TRBJ2-3; D is unclear. The V and J ends lost 7 bases and 7 bases respectively, with 9 bases between them. The CDR3 is made up of 11 amino acids. The germline CDR1 and CDR2 sequences are SNHLY and FYNNEI. The CDR3 DNA is TGTGCCAGCATAGCAGATAATACGCAGTATTTT. Encoded protein: CASIADNTQYF.

The chain joins TRBV29-1 to TRBJ1-2; TRBD1 aligns across 7 bases. J was trimmed by 4 bases and V by 1 base; bases with no gene match: 3. CDR1 is SQVTM and CDR2 is ANQGSEA in the germline V gene. This CDR3 has 13 residues. The CDR3 here is CSVEGGTAYGYTF. CDR3 bases: TGCAGCGTTGAAGGTGGGACAGCCTATGGCTACACCTTC.

This rearrangement joins TRBV27 to TRBJ2-3; D is ambiguous. Germline CDR1 is MNHEY and CDR2 is SMNVEV (reference sequence). The CDR3 has 13 amino acids. Trimming removed 3 bases from V and 1 base from J, with 5 bases in between. The CDR3 DNA reads TGTGCCAGCAGTTTCTCGGGCACAGATACGCAGTATTTT. Translating it yields CASSFSGTDTQYF.

This chain uses TRBV7-9 with TRBJ1-1, with D perhaps matching TRBD1 (5 bases). This CDR3 contains 12 residues. V was trimmed by 3 bases and J by 7 bases, leaving 9 bases between them. CDR1 is SEHNR, CDR2 FQNEAQ, per germline (reference sequence). The CDR3 coding sequence is TGTGCCAGCAGCTTCTTAGGGGTTGAAGCTTTCTTT. Its translation is CASSFLGVEAFF.

The chain uses TRBV4-1 and TRBJ1-1, with D possibly matching TRBD1 (6 bases). Germline CDR1 MGHRA, CDR2 YSYEKL. CDR3 length: 17 amino acids. Trimming took 1 base from V and 1 from J, leaving 16 bases between them. The CDR3 sequence is CASSQALGGGRNTEAFF. CDR3 DNA sequence: TGCGCCAGCAGCCAAGCCTTGGGAGGGGGGAGGAACACTGAAGCTTTCTTT.

This clone was counted a single time. The chain is built from TRBV4-1 and TRBJ2-7; no definite D call. Germline V gives CDR1 MGHRA, CDR2 YSYEKL. The CDR3 consists of 13 residues. Trimming left V 4 bases short and J 2 bases short, with 9 bases between. This CDR3 reads CASSPDTTYEQYF. Written as DNA, the CDR3 is TGCGCCAGCAGCCCTGACACAACCTACGAGCAGTACTTC.

V gene TRBV18 combines with J gene TRBJ1-4, with D possibly matching TRBD1 (6 bases). V shed 3 bases and J shed 4 bases, with 9 bases lying between them. The germline gives CDR1 KGHSH, CDR2 LQKENI. The CDR3 length is 14 residues. CDR3 loop: CASSPAGVNEKLFF. CDR3 nucleotide sequence: TGTGCCAGCTCACCCGCAGGGGTTAATGAAAAACTGTTTTTT.

V is TRBV5-4 and J is TRBJ1-6; D is unclear. The length of the CDR3 is 18 residues. The ends were cut back, 1 base at V and 0 bases at J, with 14 bases in the middle. The germline gives CDR1 SGHNT, CDR2 YYREEE (reference sequence). DNA of the CDR3: TGTGCCAGCAGCTTGCTGGCAGGATCCTACTCCTATAATTCACCCCTCCACTTT. Its protein product is CASSLLAGSYSYNSPLHF.

The J gene is TRBJ1-2, the V gene TRBV10-3; perhaps TRBD1 as D (6 bases). Per the germline V gene, CDR1 is ENHRY and CDR2 is SYGVKD. Trimming shortened V by 7 bases and J by 4 bases, and 16 bases separated the two germline ends. The CDR3 is 14 amino acids. The CDR3 region is CAITEGGGLYGYTF. For the CDR3, the DNA is TGTGCCATCACTGAAGGGGGGGGCCTCTATGGCTACACCTTC.

The chain couples TRBV29-1 to TRBJ1-1, with D possibly TRBD1 on 6 matching bases. The V and J ends lost 3 bases and 3 bases respectively, with 11 bases between them. This CDR3 is 13 amino acids long. From germline, CDR1 is SQVTM and CDR2 ANQGSEA. The CDR3 DNA is TGCAGCGTTGATGAGCCAGGGGACACTGAAGCTTTCTTT. Amino acids: CSVDEPGDTEAFF.

Relative to its sample, this clone is medium-sized (0.01 to 0.1%). V usage is TRBV29-1 and J usage is TRBJ2-7, with D possibly matching TRBD1 (6 bases). The germline V and J ends were trimmed by 7 bases and 3 bases, with 16 bases remaining between them. The CDR3 loop spans 13 amino acids. Germline values: CDR1 SQVTM, CDR2 ANQGSEA. The chain's CDR3 is CSAGAGEFYEQYF. CDR3 sequence (DNA): TGCAGCGCCGGAGCAGGGGAATTCTACGAGCAGTACTTC.

V gene TRBV27 combines with J gene TRBJ1-5, with D uncertain. The CDR3 length is 15 residues. V was cut by 5 bases and J by 4 bases, with 15 bases left in between. The germline CDR1 and CDR2 sequences are MNHEY and SMNVEV (reference sequence). This chain's CDR3 is CASSPLGVGNQPQHF. CDR3 coding DNA: TGTGCCAGCAGTCCTCTCGGGGTTGGGAATCAGCCCCAGCATTTT.

The chain couples TRBV30 to TRBJ1-3, with D possibly matching TRBD1 (5 bases). Germline V gene data show CDR1 as GTSNPN and CDR2 as SVGIG (reference sequence). This CDR3 region has 16 residues. V was trimmed by 1 base and J by 3 bases, leaving 16 bases between them. For the CDR3, the DNA is TGTGCCTGGAGTGACGGACATTCACAAGGTGGAAACACCATATATTTT. Its translation: CAWSDGHSQGGNTIYF.

The chain combines TRBV11-2 with TRBJ1-1; 11 bases are a match to TRBD1. Germline V gene sequence: CDR1 SGHAT, CDR2 FQNNGV. The length of the CDR3 is 14 residues. The J segment lost 6 bases and the V segment lost 6 bases, leaving 6 bases of the junction unmatched. This CDR3 is CASSADRGRAEAFF. In DNA, the CDR3 is TGTGCCAGCAGTGCGGACAGGGGGCGGGCTGAAGCTTTCTTT.

The V and J genes are TRBV7-8 and TRBJ2-1; tentative D call: TRBD1 (6 bases). Germline loops: CDR1 SGHVS, CDR2 FQNEAQ. CDR3 length: 13 amino acids. The V end lost 5 bases, the J end lost 4 bases, and 9 bases lay between the germline ends. CDR3 bases: TGTGCCAGCAGCCGAGGGGGATACAATGAGCAGTTCTTC. It is translated as CASSRGGYNEQFF. Complete variable domain (other parts from reference TRBV7-8 and TRBJ2-1): GAGVSQSPRYKVAKRGQDVALRCDPISGHVSLFWYQQALGQGPEFLTYFQNEAQLDKSGLPSDRFFAERPEGSVSTLKIQRTQQEDSAVYLCASSRGGYNEQFFGPGTRLTVL.

J is TRBJ1-4 and V is TRBV6-5; TRBD1 matches at 8 bases. Germline-derived CDR1 and CDR2 are MNHEY and SVGAGI. V lost 3 bases to trimming and J lost 8 bases; unmatched junction nucleotides: 8. The CDR3 runs 15 residues. This CDR3 is CASSYGEAGGEKLFF. CDR3 DNA sequence: TGTGCCAGCAGTTATGGAGAAGCAGGGGGCGAAAAACTGTTTTTT.

This chain connects TRBV9 to TRBJ2-5, with 7 positions matching TRBD1. V lost 3 bases, J lost 2 bases, and 7 bases stayed unmatched. CDR1 SGDLS and CDR2 YYNGEE come from the germline V gene. The CDR3 consists of 15 residues. The CDR3 DNA reads TGTGCCAGCAGCGCCTACTGGACAGGTCAAGAGACCCAGTACTTC. Protein sequence: CASSAYWTGQETQYF.

The chain uses TRBV4-1 and TRBJ1-3; D is unresolved. Germline CDR1 and CDR2: MGHRA and YSYEKL. This CDR3 region has 14 residues. Deletions cut 2 bases from V and 0 bases from J, with 5 bases between. CDR3 nucleotide sequence: TGCGCCAGCAGCCAACGGTTCTCTGGAAACACCATATATTTT. Translation gives CASSQRFSGNTIYF.